This TCR beta chain was sequenced for a study of cytomegalovirus exposure and HLA in healthy donors. It was with 60 Vbeta and 13 Jbeta primers that the PCR ran. The method was immunoSEQ multiplex PCR; TCRdb's version includes in-frame clones alone and lacks a portion of them. Found here are 80,000 to 100,000 clones, 75% to 85% of them singletons; the top ten hold approximately 3.3%. To note about this clone: Antigen: not known.

Regarding the study as a whole: Indistinguishability led to the exclusion of some V segments, TRBV6-2 and TRBV6-3 included. Among the sequence variants, a highly shared cluster was likely an artifact of sequencing.

Germline V gene data show CDR1 as SGHRS and CDR2 as YFSETQ. This CDR3 has 15 amino acids. Unmatched junction bases numbered 3, after V lost 3 bases and J lost 1 base. The clonotype originates from a male donor in good health and CMV-seropositive. The chain joins TRBV5-1 to TRBJ2-3; 9 bases map to TRBD2. Sequencing was done on a sample of PBMCs. The CDR3 bases are TGCGCCAGCAGCTCTCGGACTAGCGGCACAGATACGCAGTATTTT. Its translation: CASSSRTSGTDTQYF.